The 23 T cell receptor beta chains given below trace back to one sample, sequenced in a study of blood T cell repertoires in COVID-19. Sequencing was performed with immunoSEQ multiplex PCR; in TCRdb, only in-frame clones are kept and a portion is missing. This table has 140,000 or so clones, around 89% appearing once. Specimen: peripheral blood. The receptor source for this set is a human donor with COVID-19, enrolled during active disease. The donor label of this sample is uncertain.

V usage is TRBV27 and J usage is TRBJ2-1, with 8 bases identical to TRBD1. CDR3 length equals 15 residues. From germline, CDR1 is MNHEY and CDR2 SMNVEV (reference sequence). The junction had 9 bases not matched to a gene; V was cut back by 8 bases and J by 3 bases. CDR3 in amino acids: CASRKGQGDYNEQFF. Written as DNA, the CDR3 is TGTGCCAGCCGCAAAGGACAGGGCGACTACAATGAGCAGTTCTTC.

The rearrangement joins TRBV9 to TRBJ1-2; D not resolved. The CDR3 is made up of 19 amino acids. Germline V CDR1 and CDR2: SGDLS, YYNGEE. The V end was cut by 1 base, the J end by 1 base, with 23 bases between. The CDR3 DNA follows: TGTGCCAGCAGCGTACTGGGCGCTTCCGGGGTCGAGGATAACTATGGCTACACCTTC. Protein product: CASSVLGASGVEDNYGYTF.

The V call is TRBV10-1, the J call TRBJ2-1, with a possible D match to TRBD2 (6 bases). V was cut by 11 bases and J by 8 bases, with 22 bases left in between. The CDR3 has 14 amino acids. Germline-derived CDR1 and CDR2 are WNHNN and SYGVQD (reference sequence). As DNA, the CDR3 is TGCGCCCCCTCGGGGGTGCAGGGCCCGGATGAGCAGTTCTTC. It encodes CAPSGVQGPDEQFF.

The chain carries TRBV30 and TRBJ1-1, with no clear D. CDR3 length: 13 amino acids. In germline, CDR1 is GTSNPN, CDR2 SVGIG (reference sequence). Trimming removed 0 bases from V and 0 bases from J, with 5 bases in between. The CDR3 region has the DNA TGTGCCTGGAGTGTGGAGATGAACACTGAAGCTTTCTTT. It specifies CAWSVEMNTEAFF.

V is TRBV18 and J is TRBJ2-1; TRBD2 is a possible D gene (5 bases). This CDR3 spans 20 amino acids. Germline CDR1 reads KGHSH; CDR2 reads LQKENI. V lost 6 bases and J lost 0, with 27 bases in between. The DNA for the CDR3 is TGTGCCAGCTCGTTCCAGACGGTAGCGAGAGTACTCAGCTCCTACAATGAGCAGTTCTTC. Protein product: CASSFQTVARVLSSYNEQFF.

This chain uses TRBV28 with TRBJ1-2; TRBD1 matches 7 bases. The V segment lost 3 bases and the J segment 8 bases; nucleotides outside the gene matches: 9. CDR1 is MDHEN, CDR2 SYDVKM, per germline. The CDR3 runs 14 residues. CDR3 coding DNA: TGTGCCAGCAGTTTGACCCAGGGGGGCTCCGGCTACACCTTC. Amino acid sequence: CASSLTQGGSGYTF.

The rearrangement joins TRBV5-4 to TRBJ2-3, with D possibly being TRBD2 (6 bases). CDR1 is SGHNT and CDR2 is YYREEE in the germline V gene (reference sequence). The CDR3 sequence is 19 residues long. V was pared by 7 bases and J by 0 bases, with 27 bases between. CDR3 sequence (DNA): TGTGCCAGCCTTCCTGACCCCGGCGGGACTCCTGTTAGCACAGATACGCAGTATTTT. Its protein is CASLPDPGGTPVSTDTQYF.

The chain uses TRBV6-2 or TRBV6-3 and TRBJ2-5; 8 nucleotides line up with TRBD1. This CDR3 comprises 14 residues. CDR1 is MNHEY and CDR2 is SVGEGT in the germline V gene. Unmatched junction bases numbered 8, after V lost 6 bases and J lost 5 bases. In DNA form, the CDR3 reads TGTGCCAGCAGCCCTTCCAGGGGGCTGGAGACCCAGTACTTC. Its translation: CASSPSRGLETQYF.

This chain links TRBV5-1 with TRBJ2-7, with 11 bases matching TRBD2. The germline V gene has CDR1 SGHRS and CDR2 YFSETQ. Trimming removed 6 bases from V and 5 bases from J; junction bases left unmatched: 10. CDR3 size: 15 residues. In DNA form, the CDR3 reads TGCGCCAGCAACGTACTAGCGGGGGTAAGAAACGAGCAGTACTTC. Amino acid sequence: CASNVLAGVRNEQYF.

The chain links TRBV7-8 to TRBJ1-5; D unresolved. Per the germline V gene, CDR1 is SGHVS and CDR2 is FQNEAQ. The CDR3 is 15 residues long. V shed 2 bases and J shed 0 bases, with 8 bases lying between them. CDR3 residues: CASSLFRISNQPQHF. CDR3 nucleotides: TGTGCCAGCAGCTTATTCAGGATTAGCAATCAGCCCCAGCATTTT.

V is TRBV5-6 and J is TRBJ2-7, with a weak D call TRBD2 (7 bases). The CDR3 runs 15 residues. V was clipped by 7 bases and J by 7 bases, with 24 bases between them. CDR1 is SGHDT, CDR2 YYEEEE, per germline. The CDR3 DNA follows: TGTGCCAGCTGCCGTGGGGGGGCCTCTTCGTGTGAGCAGTACTTC. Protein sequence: CASCRGGASSCEQYF.

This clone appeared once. The CDR3 loop is CASNMRGNYGYTF. Written as DNA, the CDR3 is TGTGCCAGCAACATGCGAGGGAACTATGGCTACACCTTC. The J gene is TRBJ1-2, the V gene TRBV12-3 or TRBV12-4; D is unclear. The CDR3 totals 13 residues. V lost 7 bases and J 2 bases, leaving 11 bases between the germline ends.

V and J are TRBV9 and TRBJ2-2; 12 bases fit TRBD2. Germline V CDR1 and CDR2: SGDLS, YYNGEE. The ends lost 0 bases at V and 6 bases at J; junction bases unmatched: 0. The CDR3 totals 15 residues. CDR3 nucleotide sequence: TGTGCCAGCAGCGTAGGACTAGCGGGGGCCGGGGAGCTGTTTTTT. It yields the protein CASSVGLAGAGELFF. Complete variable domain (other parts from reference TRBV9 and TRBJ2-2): DSGVTQTPKHLITATGQRVTLRCSPRSGDLSVYWYQQSLDQGLQFLIQYYNGEERAKGNILERFSAQQFPDLHSELNLSSLELGDSALYFCASSVGLAGAGELFFGEGSRLTVL.

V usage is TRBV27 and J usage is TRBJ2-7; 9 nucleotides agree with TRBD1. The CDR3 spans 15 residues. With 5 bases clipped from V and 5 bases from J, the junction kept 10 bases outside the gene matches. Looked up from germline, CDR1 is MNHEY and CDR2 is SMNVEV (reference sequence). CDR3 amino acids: CASSPRDRVMNEQYF. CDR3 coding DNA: TGTGCCAGCAGTCCAAGGGACAGGGTAATGAACGAGCAGTACTTC.

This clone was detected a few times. The CDR3 nucleotides are TGTGCCAGCAGAACTCTGGAGGCCGAGGCCTATGGCTACACCTTC. The encoded protein is CASRTLEAEAYGYTF. This chain joins TRBV6-5 and TRBJ1-2; no clear D gene. Germline V lookup: CDR1 MNHEY, CDR2 SVGAGI. CDR3 length: 15 amino acids. Trimming cost V 6 bases and J 4 bases, with 18 bases left between them.

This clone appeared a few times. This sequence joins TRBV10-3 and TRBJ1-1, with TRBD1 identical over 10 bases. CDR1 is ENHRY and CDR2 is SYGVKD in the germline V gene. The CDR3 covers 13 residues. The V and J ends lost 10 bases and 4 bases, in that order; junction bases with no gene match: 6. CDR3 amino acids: CASRQGASTEAFF. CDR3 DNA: TGTGCCAGCAGACAGGGGGCGAGCACTGAAGCTTTCTTT.

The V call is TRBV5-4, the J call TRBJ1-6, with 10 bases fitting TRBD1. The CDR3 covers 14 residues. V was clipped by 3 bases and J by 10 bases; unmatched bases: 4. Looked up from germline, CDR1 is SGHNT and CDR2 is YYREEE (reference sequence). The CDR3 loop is CASSYGTGVSPLHF. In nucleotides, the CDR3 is TGTGCCAGCAGCTACGGGACAGGGGTGTCACCCCTCCACTTT.

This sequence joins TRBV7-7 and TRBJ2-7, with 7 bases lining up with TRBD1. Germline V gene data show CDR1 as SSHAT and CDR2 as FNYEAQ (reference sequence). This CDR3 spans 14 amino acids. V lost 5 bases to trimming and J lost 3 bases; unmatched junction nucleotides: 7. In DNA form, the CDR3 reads TGTGCCAGCAGCCCCGGGACAGAGGGCTACGAGCAGTACTTC. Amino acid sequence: CASSPGTEGYEQYF.

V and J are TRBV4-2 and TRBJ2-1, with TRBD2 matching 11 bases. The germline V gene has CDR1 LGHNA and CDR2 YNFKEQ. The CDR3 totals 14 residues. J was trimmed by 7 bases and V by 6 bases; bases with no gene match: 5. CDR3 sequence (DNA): TGTGCCAGCAGTGATGGGACTAGCGGAAATGAGCAGTTCTTC. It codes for CASSDGTSGNEQFF.

This CDR3 is CASRRGRNTEAFF. The CDR3 DNA reads as TGTGCCAGCAGGAGGGGGCGGAACACTGAAGCTTTCTTT. This chain joins TRBV6-5 and TRBJ1-1; 7 bases are a match to TRBD1. This CDR3 has 13 amino acids. Per the germline V gene, CDR1 is MNHEY and CDR2 is SVGAGI. The V and J ends lost 6 bases and 1 base, in that order; junction bases with no gene match: 2.

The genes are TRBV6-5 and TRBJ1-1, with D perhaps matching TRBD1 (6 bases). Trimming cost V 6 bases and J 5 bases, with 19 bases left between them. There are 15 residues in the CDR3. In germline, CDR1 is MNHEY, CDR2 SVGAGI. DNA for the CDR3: TGTGCCAGCAGACCCTTCGGGTCGAGGGGGACTGAAGCTTTCTTT. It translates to CASRPFGSRGTEAFF.

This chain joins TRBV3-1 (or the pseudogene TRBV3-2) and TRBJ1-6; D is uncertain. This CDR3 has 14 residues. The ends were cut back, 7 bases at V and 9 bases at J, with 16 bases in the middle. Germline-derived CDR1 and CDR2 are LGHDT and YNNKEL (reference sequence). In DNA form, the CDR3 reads TGTGCCAGCACCCGGAGGGAATTTGGTTCACCCCTCCACTTT. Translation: CASTRREFGSPLHF.

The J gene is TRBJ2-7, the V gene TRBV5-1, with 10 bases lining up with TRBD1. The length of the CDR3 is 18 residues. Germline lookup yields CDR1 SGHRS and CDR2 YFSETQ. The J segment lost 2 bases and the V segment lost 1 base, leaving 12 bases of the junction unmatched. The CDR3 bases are TGCGCCAGCAGCTTGATACCTTTACGGGACAGGGGCCCCTACGAGCAGTACTTC. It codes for CASSLIPLRDRGPYEQYF. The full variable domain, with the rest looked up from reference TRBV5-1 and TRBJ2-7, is KAGVTQTPRYLIKTRGQQVTLSCSPISGHRSVSWYQQTPGQGLQFLFEYFSETQRNKGNFPGRFSGRQFSNSRSEMNVSTLELGDSALYLCASSLIPLRDRGPYEQYFGPGTRLTVT.